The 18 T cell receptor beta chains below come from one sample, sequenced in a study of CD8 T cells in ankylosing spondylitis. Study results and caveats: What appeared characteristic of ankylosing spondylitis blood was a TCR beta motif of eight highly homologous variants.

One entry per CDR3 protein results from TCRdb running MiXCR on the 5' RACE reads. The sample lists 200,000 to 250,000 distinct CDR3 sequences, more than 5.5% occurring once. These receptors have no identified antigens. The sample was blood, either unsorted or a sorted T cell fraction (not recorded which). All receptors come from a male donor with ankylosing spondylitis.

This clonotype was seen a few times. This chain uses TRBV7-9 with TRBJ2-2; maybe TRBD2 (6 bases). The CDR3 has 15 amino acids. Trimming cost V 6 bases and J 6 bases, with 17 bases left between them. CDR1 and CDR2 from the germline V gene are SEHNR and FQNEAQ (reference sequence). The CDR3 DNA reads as TGTGCCAGCAGGGCCGGGACTCTTTCTGCCGGGGAGCTGTTTTTT. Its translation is CASRAGTLSAGELFF.

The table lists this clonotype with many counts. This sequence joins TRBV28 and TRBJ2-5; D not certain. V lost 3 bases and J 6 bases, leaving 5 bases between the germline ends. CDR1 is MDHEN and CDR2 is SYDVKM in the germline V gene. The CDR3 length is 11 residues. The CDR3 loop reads CASSLIKTQYF. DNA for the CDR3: TGTGCCAGCAGTTTGATAAAGACCCAGTACTTC.

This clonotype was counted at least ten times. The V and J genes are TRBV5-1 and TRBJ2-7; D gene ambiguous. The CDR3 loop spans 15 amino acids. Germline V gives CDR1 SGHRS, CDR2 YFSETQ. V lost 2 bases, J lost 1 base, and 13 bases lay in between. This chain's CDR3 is CASSFSGLSSYEQYF. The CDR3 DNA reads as TGCGCCAGCAGCTTTTCCGGGCTCTCGTCCTACGAGCAGTACTTC.

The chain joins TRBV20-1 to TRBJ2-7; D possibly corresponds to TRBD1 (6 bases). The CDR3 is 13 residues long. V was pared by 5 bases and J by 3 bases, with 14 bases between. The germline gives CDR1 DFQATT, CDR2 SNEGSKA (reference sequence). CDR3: CSASGTLVYEQYF. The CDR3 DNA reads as TGCAGTGCTTCCGGGACATTAGTCTACGAGCAGTACTTC.

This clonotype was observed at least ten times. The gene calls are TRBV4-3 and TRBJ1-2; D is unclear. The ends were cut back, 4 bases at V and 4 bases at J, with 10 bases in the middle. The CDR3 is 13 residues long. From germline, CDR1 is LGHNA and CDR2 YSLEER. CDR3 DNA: TGCGCCAGCAGCCGGGCCGGTGGCTATGGCTACACCTTC. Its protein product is CASSRAGGYGYTF.

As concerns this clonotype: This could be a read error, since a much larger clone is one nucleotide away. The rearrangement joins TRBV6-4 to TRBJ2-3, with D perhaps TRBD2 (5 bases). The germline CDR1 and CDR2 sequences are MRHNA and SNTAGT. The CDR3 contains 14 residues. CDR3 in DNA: TGTGCCAGCAGAGACTCGATAGAGGGAGATACGCAGTATTTT. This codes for CASRDSIEGDTQYF.

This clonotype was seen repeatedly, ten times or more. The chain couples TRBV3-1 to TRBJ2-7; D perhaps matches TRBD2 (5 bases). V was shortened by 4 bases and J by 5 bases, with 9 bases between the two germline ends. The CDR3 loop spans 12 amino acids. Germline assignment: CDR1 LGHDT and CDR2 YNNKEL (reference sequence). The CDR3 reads CASSRGSDEQYF. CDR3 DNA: TGTGCCAGCAGCCGAGGGTCCGACGAGCAGTACTTC.

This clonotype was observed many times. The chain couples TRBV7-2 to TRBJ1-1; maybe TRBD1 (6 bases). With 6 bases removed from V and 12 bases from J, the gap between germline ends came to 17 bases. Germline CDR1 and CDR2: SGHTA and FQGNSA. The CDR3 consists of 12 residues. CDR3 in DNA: TGTGCCAGCAGTCCAGTGGGGGGGGCGACTTTCTTT. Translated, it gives CASSPVGGATFF.

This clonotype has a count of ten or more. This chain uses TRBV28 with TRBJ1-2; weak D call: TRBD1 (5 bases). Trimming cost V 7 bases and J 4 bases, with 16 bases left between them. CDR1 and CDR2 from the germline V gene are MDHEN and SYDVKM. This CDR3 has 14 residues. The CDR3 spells CASKDTTEFYGYTF. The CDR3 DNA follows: TGTGCCAGCAAAGACACGACAGAATTCTATGGCTACACCTTC.

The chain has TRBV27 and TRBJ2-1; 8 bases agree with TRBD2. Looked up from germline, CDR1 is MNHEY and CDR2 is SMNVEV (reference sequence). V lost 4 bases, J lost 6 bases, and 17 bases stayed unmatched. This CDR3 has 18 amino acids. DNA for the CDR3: TGTGCCAGCAGTTCGGGACTAGTGGTGGATTCGGTTGTCAATGAGCAGTTCTTC. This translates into CASSSGLVVDSVVNEQFF.

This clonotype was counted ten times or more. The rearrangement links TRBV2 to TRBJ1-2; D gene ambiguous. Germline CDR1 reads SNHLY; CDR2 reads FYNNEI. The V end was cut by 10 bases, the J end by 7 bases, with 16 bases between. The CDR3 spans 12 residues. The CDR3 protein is CATLQPEGGYTF. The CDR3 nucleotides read TGTGCCACCCTACAGCCCGAGGGTGGCTACACCTTC.

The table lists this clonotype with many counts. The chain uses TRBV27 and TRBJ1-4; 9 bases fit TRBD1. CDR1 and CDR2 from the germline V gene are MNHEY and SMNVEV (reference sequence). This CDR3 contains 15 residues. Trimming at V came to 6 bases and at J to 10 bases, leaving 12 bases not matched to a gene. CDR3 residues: CASRGQGFGVGKLFF. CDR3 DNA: TGTGCCAGCAGGGGACAGGGTTTCGGTGTTGGAAAACTGTTTTTT.

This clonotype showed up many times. The chain's CDR3 is CAISESGFSNQPQHF. The CDR3 coding sequence is TGTGCCATCAGTGAAAGTGGTTTTAGCAATCAGCCCCAGCATTTT. The rearrangement links TRBV10-3 to TRBJ1-5; D ambiguous. The germline gives CDR1 ENHRY, CDR2 SYGVKD. V lost 3 bases, J lost 0 bases, and 9 bases lay in between. CDR3 size: 15 residues.

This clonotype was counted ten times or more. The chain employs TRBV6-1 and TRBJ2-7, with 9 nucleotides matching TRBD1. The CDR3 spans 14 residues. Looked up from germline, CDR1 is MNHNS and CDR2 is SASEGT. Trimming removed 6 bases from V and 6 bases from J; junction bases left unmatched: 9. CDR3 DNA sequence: TGTGCCAGCAGCCTGACAGGGGGAACGGGCGAGCAGTACTTC. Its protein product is CASSLTGGTGEQYF.

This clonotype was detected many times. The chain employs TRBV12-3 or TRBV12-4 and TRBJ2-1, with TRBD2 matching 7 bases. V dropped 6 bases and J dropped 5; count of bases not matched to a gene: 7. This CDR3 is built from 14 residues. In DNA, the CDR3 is TGTGCCAGCAGCGGGGGTCTAGCGGACAATGAGCAGTTCTTC. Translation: CASSGGLADNEQFF.

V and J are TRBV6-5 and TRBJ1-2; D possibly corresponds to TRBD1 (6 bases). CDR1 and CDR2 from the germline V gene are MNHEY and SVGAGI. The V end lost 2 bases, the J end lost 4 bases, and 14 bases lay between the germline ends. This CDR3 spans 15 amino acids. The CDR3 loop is CASSYGGRGSYGYTF. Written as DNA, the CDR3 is TGTGCCAGCAGTTACGGCGGCAGGGGAAGCTATGGCTACACCTTC.

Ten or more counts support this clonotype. CDR3 bases: TGTGCCAGCAGCTCCGACTCCACCGAGCAGTACTTC. The encoded protein is CASSSDSTEQYF. The chain recombines TRBV7-9 with TRBJ2-7; unclear D gene. Germline CDR1 and CDR2: SEHNR and FQNEAQ (reference sequence). V lost 4 bases and J 6 bases, leaving 10 bases between the germline ends. The CDR3 totals 12 residues. Full variable domain (rest looked up from reference TRBV7-9 and TRBJ2-7): DTGVSQNPRHKITKRGQNVTFRCDPISEHNRLYWYRQTLGQGPEFLTYFQNEAQLEKSRLLSDRFSAERPKGSFSTLEIQRTEQGDSAMYLCASSSDSTEQYFGPGTRLTVT.

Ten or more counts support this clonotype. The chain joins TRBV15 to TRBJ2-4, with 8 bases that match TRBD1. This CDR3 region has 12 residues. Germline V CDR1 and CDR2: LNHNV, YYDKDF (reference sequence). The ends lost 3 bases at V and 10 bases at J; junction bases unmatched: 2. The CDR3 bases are TGTGCCACCAGCAGGGACAGGGAGATTCAGTACTTC. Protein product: CATSRDREIQYF.